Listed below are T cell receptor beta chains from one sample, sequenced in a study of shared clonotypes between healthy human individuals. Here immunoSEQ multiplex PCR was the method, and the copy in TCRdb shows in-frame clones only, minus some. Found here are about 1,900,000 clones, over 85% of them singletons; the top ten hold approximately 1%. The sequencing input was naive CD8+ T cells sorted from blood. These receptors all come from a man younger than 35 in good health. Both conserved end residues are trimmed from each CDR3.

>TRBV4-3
ASRNLGAPGELF
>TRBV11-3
ASSLRTADEQF
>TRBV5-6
ASSPARWETQY
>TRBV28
ASSPGLAGPSYEQY
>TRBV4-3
ASSQESGETQY
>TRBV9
ASSVGKVTYNEQF
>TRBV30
AWSYGGLVYGYT
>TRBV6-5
ASSYGTGFYGYT
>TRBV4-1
ASSREGHEQY
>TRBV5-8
ASSLEGRWEQY
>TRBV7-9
ASSLGEAPNEQF
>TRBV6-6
ASEGEGYGYT
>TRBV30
AWTLDRGAPEAF
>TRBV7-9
ASSGGQGYTGELF
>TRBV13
ASSQNREPSSYNSPLH
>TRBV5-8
ASSLVGSPGDEQY
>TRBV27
ASSFQPGQPYNEQF
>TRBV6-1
ASSAGWEYEQY
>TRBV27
ASLSSSYEQY
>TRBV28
ASSPRRGEDSDTQY
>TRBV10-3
AISELPPGTATYEQY
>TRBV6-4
ASPLRGLHYEQY
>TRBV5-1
ASSLDLQGNTEAF
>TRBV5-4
ASSFDSNYEQY
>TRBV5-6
ASSLPGAYEQF
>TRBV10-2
AIADQETQY
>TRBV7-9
ASSLDPGVRTETQY
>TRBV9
ASSATSGGAYEQY
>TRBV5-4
ASSLLGRDPYEQY
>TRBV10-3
AISESPGPGYEQY
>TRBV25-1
ASSLAGNTDTQY
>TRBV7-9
ASSPGQYGYT
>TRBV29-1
SVEATSGQPQH
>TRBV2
ASSGYGHRRSSGSHEQY
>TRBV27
ASSLSWGAGNTEAF
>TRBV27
ASSLKGLALNEQF
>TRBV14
ASSQDNLAGWILDTEAF